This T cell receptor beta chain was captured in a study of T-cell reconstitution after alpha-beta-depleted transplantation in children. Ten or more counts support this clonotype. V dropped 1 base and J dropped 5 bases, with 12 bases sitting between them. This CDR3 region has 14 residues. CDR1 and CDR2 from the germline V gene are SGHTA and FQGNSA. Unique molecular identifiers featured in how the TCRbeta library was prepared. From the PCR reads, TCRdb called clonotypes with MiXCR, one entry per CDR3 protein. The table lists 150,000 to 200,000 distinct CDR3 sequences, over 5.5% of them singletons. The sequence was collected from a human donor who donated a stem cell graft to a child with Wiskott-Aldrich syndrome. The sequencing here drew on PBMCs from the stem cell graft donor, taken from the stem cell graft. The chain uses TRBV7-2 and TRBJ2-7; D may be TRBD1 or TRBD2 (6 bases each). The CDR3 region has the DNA TGTGCCAGCAGCTTAGAGGGGGGTAACAACGAGCAGTACTTC. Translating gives CASSLEGGNNEQYF.